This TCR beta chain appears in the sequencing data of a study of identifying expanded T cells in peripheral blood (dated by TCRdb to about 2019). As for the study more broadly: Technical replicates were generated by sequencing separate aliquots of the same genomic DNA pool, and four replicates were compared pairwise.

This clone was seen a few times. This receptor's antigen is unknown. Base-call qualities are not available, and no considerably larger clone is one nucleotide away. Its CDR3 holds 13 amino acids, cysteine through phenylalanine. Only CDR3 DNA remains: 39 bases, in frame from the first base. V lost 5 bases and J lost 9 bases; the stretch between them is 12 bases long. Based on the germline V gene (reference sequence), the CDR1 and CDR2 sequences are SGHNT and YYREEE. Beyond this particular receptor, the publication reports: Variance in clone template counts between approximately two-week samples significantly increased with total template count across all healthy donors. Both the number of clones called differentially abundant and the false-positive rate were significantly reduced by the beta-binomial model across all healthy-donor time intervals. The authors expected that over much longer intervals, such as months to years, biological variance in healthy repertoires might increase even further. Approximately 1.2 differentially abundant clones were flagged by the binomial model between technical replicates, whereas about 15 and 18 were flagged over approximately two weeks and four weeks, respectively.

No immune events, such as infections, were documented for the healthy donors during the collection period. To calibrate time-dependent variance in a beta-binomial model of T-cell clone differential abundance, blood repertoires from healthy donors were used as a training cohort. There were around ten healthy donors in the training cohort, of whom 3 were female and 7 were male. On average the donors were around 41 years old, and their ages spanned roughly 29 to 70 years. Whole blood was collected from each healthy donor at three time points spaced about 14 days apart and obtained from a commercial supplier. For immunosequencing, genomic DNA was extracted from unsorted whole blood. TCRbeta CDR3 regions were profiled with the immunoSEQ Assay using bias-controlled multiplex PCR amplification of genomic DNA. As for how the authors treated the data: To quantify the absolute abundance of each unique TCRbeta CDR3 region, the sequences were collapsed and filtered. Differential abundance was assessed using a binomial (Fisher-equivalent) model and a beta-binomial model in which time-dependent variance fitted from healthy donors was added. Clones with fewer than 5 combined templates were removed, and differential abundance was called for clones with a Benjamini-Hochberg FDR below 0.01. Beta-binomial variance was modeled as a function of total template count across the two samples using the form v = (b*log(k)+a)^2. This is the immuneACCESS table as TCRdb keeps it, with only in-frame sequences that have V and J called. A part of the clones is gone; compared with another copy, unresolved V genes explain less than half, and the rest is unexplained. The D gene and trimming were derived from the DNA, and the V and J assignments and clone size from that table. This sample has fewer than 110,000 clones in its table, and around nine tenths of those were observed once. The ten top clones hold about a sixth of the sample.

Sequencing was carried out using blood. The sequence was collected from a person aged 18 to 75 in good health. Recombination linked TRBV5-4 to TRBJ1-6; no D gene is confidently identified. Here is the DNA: TGTGCCAGCAGATCGGACCTTACTTCACCCCTCCACTTT. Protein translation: CASRSDLTSPLHF. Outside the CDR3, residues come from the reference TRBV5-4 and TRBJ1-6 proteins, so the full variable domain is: ETGVTQSPTHLIKTRGQQVTLRCSSQSGHNTVSWYQQALGQGPQFIFQYYREEENGRGNFPPRFSGLQFPNYSSELNVNALELDDSALYLCASRSDLTSPLHFGNGTRLTVT.